The present T cell receptor beta chain was sequenced within a study of STAT5B mutations in CD4+ large granular lymphocyte leukemia (dated by TCRdb to between 2022 and 2023). For context, the study as a whole: Among healthy controls, the CDR3 'QG' motif was associated with a particular HLA allele. The study compared the TCRbeta repertoires of patients with CD4+ T-cell large granular lymphocyte leukemia against those of healthy blood donors. Flow cytometry on FACSCanto II or FACSVerse showed that the purified fractions were more than 95% pure among lymphocytes. The research as a whole found: Data were not HLA-matched; higher clonality in CD4+ versus CD8+ T-LGLL could reflect the relatively small sample size. Compared with healthy CD4+ repertoires, CD4-sorted patient repertoires appeared more clonal, and this difference remained even after the putative leukemic clones were removed. Each patient's main leukemic clonotypes were private, but around 25% of these clonotypes showed up at low frequency in the non-leukemic repertoires of other patients. TRBV06-family usage was enriched among the top patient clones (8/27) compared with healthy controls (2/35).

The immunoSEQ assay at survey resolution was applied to genomic DNA for sequencing of TCRbeta rearrangements. In the source study's methods: In the TCR sequencing data, the lowest productive clonotype frequency that could be detected was 2.59 x 10-5. Analyses included only productive TCRbeta rearrangements, meaning complete and in-frame sequences. Simpson clonality, calculated in the immunoSEQ Analyzer version 3.0, was used as the measure of sample clonality. Clones were grouped by frequency into very rare, small, medium, large (1-20%) or hyperexpanded (>20%) categories. OLGA 1.2.3 estimated generation probabilities, VDJtools produced V-gene circos plots, VDJdb was queried for specificities, and GLIPH identified CDR3 motifs. The source is immuneACCESS, and TCRdb retained only in-frame sequences with V and J called. Part of the clones is not carried over; for the studies checked, unresolved V genes explain less than half of this, and the remainder is unexplained. The DNA was the basis for D and trimming; V, J and clone size are from that table. This sample gives about 35,000 clones in total; around 63% of them show up just once. The ten largest clones add up to 1.5% to 2% of the sample.

From cysteine to phenylalanine, the CDR3 is 14 amino acids long. The kept DNA is CDR3 alone, 42 bases in frame from the first base. The germline V gene (reference sequence) supplies CDR1 LNHDA and CDR2 SQIVND. V loses 4 bases at its end and J loses 11 bases; junction bases beyond the gene matches: 9. The sample holds a few counts of this clone. Its antigen target is currently unknown. It has no much larger one-base neighbor in the sample; base qualities were not kept. Healthy controls were 37 blood donors whose buffy coats came from the Finnish Red Cross blood service. All TCR-sequenced material derived from peripheral blood: patient blood samples and healthy donor buffy coats. Ficoll-Hypaque gradient centrifugation was used to isolate peripheral blood mononuclear cells. CD4+ cells were purified magnetically from the buffy coats of healthy controls. The Gentra Puregene Cell and Tissue kit was used for genomic DNA extraction, and quantification was performed on a Qubit 2.0 fluorometer.

Sequenced material: CD4+ T cells from blood buffy coats. This sequence uses TRBV19 and TRBJ1-5; 9 middle bases align to TRBD1. The clonotype originates from a human donor in good health. The encoded CDR3 is CASSTGQGRMAQHF. The base sequence is TGTGCCAGTAGTACGGGACAGGGCAGGATGGCCCAGCATTTT.